The present T cell receptor beta chain was sequenced within a study of cytomegalovirus exposure and HLA in healthy donors. TCRdb keeps only in-frame clones here, not all; method: immunoSEQ multiplex PCR. The sample lists about 200,000 clones, about 82% occurring once. V was pared by 3 bases and J by 6 bases, with 4 bases of the junction left unmatched. Germline V CDR1 and CDR2: KGHSH, LQKENI. CDR3 length equals 14 residues. As to this clone: What it recognizes is unknown.

Study results and limitations: The authors listed approximately 160 TCR beta chains as cytomegalovirus-associated. Later, an analysis found that TCR clusters from the first cohort tended to co-occur in the 110 or so validation repertoires.

V usage is TRBV18 and J usage is TRBJ2-4, with 8 bases that match TRBD2. Sequencing was done on a sample of PBMCs. The sequence derives from a woman younger than 35 in good health and CMV-seronegative. Here the CDR3 reads CASSPAGGLNIQYF. The CDR3 DNA follows: TGTGCCAGCTCACCTGCGGGGGGCCTAAACATTCAGTACTTC.